Listed below are T cell receptor beta chains from one sample, sequenced in a study of brain T cells in children with intractable seizures. The table came from immunoSEQ multiplex PCR; TCRdb's copy has only in-frame clones and leaves some out. The repertoire holds tens of thousands of clones, with around nine tenths as singletons. Specimen: peripheral blood, collected at surgery. These receptors were collected from a girl aged 2-9 years with Rasmussen encephalitis and intractable seizures. Each CDR3 is given with its conserved first and last residue. The D gene is left open where the match is weak. Size values are once, few and many counts, or a class for expanded clones, and some rows have none.

j_call: TRBJ2-7
d_call: .
v_call: TRBV7-9
clone_size: .
cdr3_nt: TGTGCCAGCAGTTCGACCGGGACTGGACCCTACGAGCAGTACTTC
cdr3_aa: CASSSTGTGPYEQYF

j_call: TRBJ2-7
d_call: .
v_call: TRBV7-8
clone_size: .
cdr3_nt: TGTGCCAGCAGCTTAGAAGTGTCTTTACAATTGGCCTACGAGCAGTACTTC
cdr3_aa: CASSLEVSLQLAYEQYF

j_call: TRBJ1-4
d_call: TRBD1
v_call: TRBV4-1
clone_size: .
cdr3_nt: TGCGCCAGCAGGATTATACAGGGGGCGCCGGAAAAACTGTTTTTT
cdr3_aa: CASRIIQGAPEKLFF

j_call: TRBJ2-1
d_call: TRBD2
v_call: TRBV29-1
clone_size: .
cdr3_nt: TGCAGCGTTAAGCGGGAGAAAAAGTACAATGAGCAGTTCTTC
cdr3_aa: CSVKREKKYNEQFF

j_call: TRBJ1-4
d_call: .
v_call: TRBV6-5
clone_size: few
cdr3_nt: TGTGCCAGCAGTTACTCACAGGCCTCGAATGAAAAACTGTTTTTT
cdr3_aa: CASSYSQASNEKLFF

j_call: TRBJ1-1
d_call: .
v_call: TRBV5-6
clone_size: .
cdr3_nt: TGTGCCAGCAGTTCTACAGGGTTGGCGACTGAAGCTTTCTTT
cdr3_aa: CASSSTGLATEAFF

j_call: TRBJ2-5
d_call: .
v_call: TRBV6-5
clone_size: .
cdr3_nt: TGTGCCAGCAGGCTACTCGGGCGAGAGACCCAGTACTTC
cdr3_aa: CASRLLGRETQYF

j_call: TRBJ2-1
d_call: .
v_call: TRBV18
clone_size: .
cdr3_nt: TGTGCCAGCTCACCAGGGGACACCGCGTTCTTC
cdr3_aa: CASSPGDTAFF

j_call: TRBJ1-4
d_call: .
v_call: TRBV2
clone_size: .
cdr3_nt: TGTGCCAGCAGTCCAGCGCAGGGGCAGTCTAATGAAAAACTGTTTTTT
cdr3_aa: CASSPAQGQSNEKLFF

j_call: TRBJ2-1
d_call: .
v_call: TRBV6-5
clone_size: .
cdr3_nt: TGTGCCAGCAGTTACTTCCCAGCAGGGTACAATGAGCAGTTCTTC
cdr3_aa: CASSYFPAGYNEQFF

j_call: TRBJ1-2
d_call: .
v_call: TRBV6-6
clone_size: .
cdr3_nt: TGTGCCAGCAGTTACTCTGGGGGGGGCCCTAACTATGGCTACACCTTC
cdr3_aa: CASSYSGGGPNYGYTF

j_call: TRBJ2-1
d_call: .
v_call: TRBV7-2
clone_size: .
cdr3_nt: TGTGCCAGCAGCTTGCGAGGAGCAGATGAGCAGTTCTTC
cdr3_aa: CASSLRGADEQFF

j_call: TRBJ2-7
d_call: .
v_call: TRBV21-1
clone_size: .
cdr3_nt: TGTGCCAGCAGCAAACCAGAACCCTACGAGCAGTACTTC
cdr3_aa: CASSKPEPYEQYF

j_call: TRBJ1-2
d_call: TRBD1
v_call: TRBV7-9
clone_size: .
cdr3_nt: TGTGCCAGCAGCTTAGAAGGGGGCAATGGCTACACCTTC
cdr3_aa: CASSLEGGNGYTF

j_call: TRBJ2-1
d_call: .
v_call: TRBV4-1
clone_size: .
cdr3_nt: TGCGCCAGCAGCCAAGGCCCTTGGGAGCAAGGGTTCTTC
cdr3_aa: CASSQGPWEQGFF

j_call: TRBJ2-1
d_call: TRBD2
v_call: TRBV4-2
clone_size: .
cdr3_nt: TGTGCCAGCAGCCACACTAGCGGGGGGGCGACGGAGAATGAGCAGTTCTTC
cdr3_aa: CASSHTSGGATENEQFF

j_call: TRBJ1-5
d_call: .
v_call: TRBV11-2
clone_size: .
cdr3_nt: TGTGCCAGCAGCCCTGCGGACGACAGGATCCTATATAGCAATCAGCCCCAGCATTTT
cdr3_aa: CASSPADDRILYSNQPQHF

j_call: TRBJ1-5
d_call: .
v_call: TRBV11-1
clone_size: .
cdr3_nt: TGTGCCAGCAGCCTACGACCGGGCGATCAGCCCCAGCATTTT
cdr3_aa: CASSLRPGDQPQHF

j_call: TRBJ1-1
d_call: .
v_call: TRBV6-5
clone_size: .
cdr3_nt: TGTGCCAGCAGTTATACAGCGAACACTGAAGCTTTCTTT
cdr3_aa: CASSYTANTEAFF

j_call: TRBJ1-2
d_call: .
v_call: TRBV28
clone_size: .
cdr3_nt: TGTGCCAGCAGGGCGGGGGGAAAAAACTATGGCTACACCTTC
cdr3_aa: CASRAGGKNYGYTF

j_call: TRBJ2-5
d_call: .
v_call: TRBV4-1
clone_size: .
cdr3_nt: TGCGCCAGCAGCCCTAGACTAGGAGCCACCCAAGAGACCCAGTACTTC
cdr3_aa: CASSPRLGATQETQYF

j_call: TRBJ2-7
d_call: TRBD2
v_call: TRBV11-3
clone_size: .
cdr3_nt: TGTGCCAGCAGTTTAATCGGGACTAGCGGGATCTACGAGCAGTACTTC
cdr3_aa: CASSLIGTSGIYEQYF

j_call: TRBJ2-5
d_call: .
v_call: TRBV30
clone_size: .
cdr3_nt: TGTGCCTTAAACGGTCAGGGAGAGACCCAGTACTTC
cdr3_aa: CALNGQGETQYF

j_call: TRBJ1-1
d_call: .
v_call: TRBV29-1
clone_size: .
cdr3_nt: TGCAGCGTGGATACACAGGCTACCCTTGAAGCTTTCTTT
cdr3_aa: CSVDTQATLEAFF

j_call: TRBJ1-2
d_call: .
v_call: TRBV28
clone_size: .
cdr3_nt: TGTGCCAGCAGTTTCGGGGGGGGGAGAAACTATGGCTACACCTTC
cdr3_aa: CASSFGGGRNYGYTF

j_call: TRBJ1-2
d_call: .
v_call: TRBV5-4
clone_size: .
cdr3_nt: TGTGCCAGCAGCTCCCTTTCTTGGGACTATGGCTACACCTTC
cdr3_aa: CASSSLSWDYGYTF

j_call: TRBJ1-1
d_call: .
v_call: TRBV23-1
clone_size: .
cdr3_nt: TGCGCCCCTGAGAAGACAGCGAACACTGAAGCTTTCTTT
cdr3_aa: CAPEKTANTEAFF

j_call: TRBJ2-2
d_call: TRBD1
v_call: TRBV6-5
clone_size: .
cdr3_nt: TGTGCCAGCAACAGGGACAGGGGGACCGGGGAGCTGTTTTTT
cdr3_aa: CASNRDRGTGELFF